One and the same sample provided the 28 T cell receptor beta chains below, sequenced in a study of blood T cell repertoires in COVID-19 (dated by TCRdb to the early 2020s). Receptor amplification or capture employed the immunoSEQ multiplex PCR assay. In TCRdb, the immuneACCESS table is reduced to in-frame sequences with V and J assigned. These tables do not hold every clone; where another copy was compared, an unresolved V gene accounts for under half, and the others remain unexplained. The sample has hundreds of thousands of clones on record, about four fifths of them singletons. About 5% of the sample is in the top ten clones. Material for sequencing was PBMCs or T cells enriched from blood (not recorded which). These receptors originate from a man in his forties or fifties who had been exposed to COVID-19.

This chain joins TRBV5-1 and TRBJ2-7; 8 bases line up with TRBD1. Germline V gene data show CDR1 as SGHRS and CDR2 as YFSETQ. The CDR3 covers 15 residues. V shed 4 bases and J 2 bases; nucleotides not matched to a gene: 8. The CDR3 bases are TGCGCCAGCAGCCTCGGGACAGGCAGGACCTACGAGCAGTACTTC. Translating gives CASSLGTGRTYEQYF.

This chain links TRBV19 with TRBJ2-3; D is perhaps TRBD2 (6 bases). The germline V gene encodes CDR1 LNHDA and CDR2 SQIVND (reference sequence). V gave up 2 bases and J gave up 0 bases, with 6 bases separating them. The CDR3 runs to 14 residues. CDR3 sequence: CASSIRGSTDTQYF. The CDR3 region has the DNA TGTGCCAGTAGTATACGGGGGAGCACAGATACGCAGTATTTT.

The chain links TRBV18 to TRBJ2-2; 9 nucleotides line up with TRBD1. Trimming removed 6 bases from V and 4 bases from J; junction bases left unmatched: 6. CDR1 and CDR2 (germline): KGHSH, LQKENI. This CDR3 spans 15 amino acids. The CDR3, as DNA: TGTGCCAGCTCGCCCGGGACAGGGCCCACCGGGGAGCTGTTTTTT. As protein: CASSPGTGPTGELFF.

J is TRBJ1-6 and V is TRBV3-1 (or the pseudogene TRBV3-2); the match to TRBD1 covers 7 bases. Looked up from germline, CDR1 is LGHDT and CDR2 is YNNKEL (reference sequence). V gave up 3 bases and J gave up 9 bases; unmatched junction bases: 8. This CDR3 is built from 15 residues. The DNA for the CDR3 is TGTGCCAGCAGCCAGAATTGGGACAGAACTTCACCCCTCCACTTT. This gives the protein CASSQNWDRTSPLHF.

The chain recombines TRBV25-1 with TRBJ2-6; 7 bases align to TRBD2. CDR1 and CDR2 (germline): MGHDK, SYGVNS. V was clipped by 3 bases and J by 2 bases; unmatched bases: 7. The CDR3 sequence is 17 residues long. The CDR3 loop is CASSDGGVPAGANVLTF. In DNA form, the CDR3 reads TGTGCCAGCAGTGATGGGGGGGTCCCAGCTGGGGCCAACGTCCTGACTTTC.

This clone came up a few times. The J gene is TRBJ1-3, the V gene TRBV30, with D maybe TRBD1 (5 bases). The CDR3 covers 12 residues. In germline, CDR1 is GTSNPN, CDR2 SVGIG (reference sequence). V was shortened by 4 bases and J by 7 bases, with 11 bases between the two germline ends. The CDR3 DNA sequence: TGTGCCTGGAAACAGGACGCTAACACCATATATTTT. Amino acids: CAWKQDANTIYF.

The chain has TRBV18 and TRBJ2-3; TRBD2 is a possible D gene (6 bases). CDR3 size: 18 residues. V lost 5 bases and J lost 0, with 21 bases in between. From germline, CDR1 is KGHSH and CDR2 LQKENI. The chain's CDR3 is CASSKAGLPVTSTDTQYF. The CDR3 DNA reads as TGTGCCAGCTCAAAAGCCGGACTACCCGTGACTAGCACAGATACGCAGTATTTT.

The gene calls are TRBV18 and TRBJ2-2; 8 bases agree with TRBD2. V dropped 6 bases and J dropped 2; count of bases not matched to a gene: 17. This CDR3 contains 19 residues. Germline CDR1 reads KGHSH; CDR2 reads LQKENI. CDR3 residues: CASSPIELGTRINTGELFF. CDR3 nucleotide sequence: TGTGCCAGCTCTCCCATTGAACTCGGGACTAGGATTAACACCGGGGAGCTGTTTTTT.

This clone is a singleton in its sample. The genes are TRBV5-3 and TRBJ2-7; 8 bases fit TRBD2. TRBV5-3 is flagged as an ORF with uncertain function. The CDR3 loop spans 13 amino acids. The V segment lost 9 bases and the J segment 3 bases; nucleotides outside the gene matches: 8. The DNA for the CDR3 is TGTGCCATCCAAACCGGGACTAGCTACGAGCAGTACTTC. Protein sequence: CAIQTGTSYEQYF.

CDR3 nucleotides: TGTGCCAGTACACCCTCAAATAGAAGGGGCGACGAGCAGTACTTC. Protein: CASTPSNRRGDEQYF. The J gene is TRBJ2-7, the V gene TRBV18; a weak D match, TRBD1 (5 bases). CDR3 length: 15 residues. The germline V gene encodes CDR1 KGHSH and CDR2 LQKENI. Trimming removed 9 bases at V and 5 bases at J, with 23 bases between. The whole variable domain, remainder taken from reference TRBV18 and TRBJ2-7, is NAGVMQNPRHLVRRRGQEARLRCSPMKGHSHVYWYRQLPEEGLKFMVYLQKENIIDESGMPKERFSAEFPKEGPSILRIQQVVRGDSAAYFCASTPSNRRGDEQYFGPGTRLTVT.

This clone was seen once. A junction boundary mismatches the germline segment, possibly from a read error. This chain uses TRBV5-4 with TRBJ2-1; 16 positions match TRBD2. Germline V gene lookup returns CDR1 SGHNT and CDR2 YYREEE (reference sequence). CDR3 size: 14 residues. The CDR3 sequence: CASSSGTSGRAGVF. The CDR3 DNA sequence: TGTGCCAGCAGCAGCGGGACTAGCGGGAGGGCCGGGGTCTTC.

This chain joins TRBV9 and TRBJ2-1, with 7 bases fitting TRBD1. V was clipped by 0 bases and J by 9 bases; unmatched bases: 3. The CDR3 consists of 13 residues. Looked up from germline, CDR1 is SGDLS and CDR2 is YYNGEE. The DNA for the CDR3 is TGTGCCAGCAGCGTAGGACAGGGACCTGAGCAGTTCTTC. Translated: CASSVGQGPEQFF.

This chain joins TRBV7-3 and TRBJ2-1; TRBD1 is a possible D gene (6 bases). CDR1 SGHTA and CDR2 FQGTGA come from the germline V gene. CDR3 size: 14 residues. Trimming stripped 1 base from V and 8 bases from J, with 12 bases between. CDR3 sequence (DNA): TGTGCCAGCAGCTTAATTGGGGACACGGATGAGCAGTTCTTC. Protein product: CASSLIGDTDEQFF.

The chain joins TRBV29-1 to TRBJ2-1; D is perhaps TRBD2 (6 bases). Germline CDR1 and CDR2: SQVTM and ANQGSEA. The CDR3 runs 12 residues. V was shortened by 4 bases and J by 6 bases, with 10 bases between the two germline ends. In DNA, the CDR3 is TGCAGCGTTGGACTAGGGGCCAATGAGCAGTTCTTC. It encodes CSVGLGANEQFF.

The chain uses TRBV19 and TRBJ1-1, with TRBD1 matching 8 bases. The CDR3 runs to 12 residues. Trimming at V came to 9 bases and at J to 0 bases, leaving 0 bases not matched to a gene. Germline V gene lookup returns CDR1 LNHDA and CDR2 SQIVND (reference sequence). CDR3 DNA: TGTGCCAGACAGGGGGTGAACACTGAAGCTTTCTTT. This gives the protein CARQGVNTEAFF.

The chain employs TRBV19 and TRBJ1-5, with TRBD1 as a possible D gene (6 bases). CDR3 size: 13 residues. Looked up from germline, CDR1 is LNHDA and CDR2 is SQIVND (reference sequence). V lost 5 bases and J lost 4, with 9 bases in between. The CDR3 protein is CASSRTVNQPQHF. CDR3 nucleotide sequence: TGTGCCAGTAGTCGGACAGTTAATCAGCCCCAGCATTTT.

The rearrangement joins TRBV12-3 or TRBV12-4 to TRBJ1-3, with D possibly TRBD1 on 6 matching bases. The CDR3 is made up of 12 amino acids. With 4 bases removed from V and 10 bases from J, the gap between germline ends came to 11 bases. CDR3 bases: TGTGCCAGCAGTTCTCACAGGGCAACCATATATTTT. Its protein product is CASSSHRATIYF.

The chain recombines TRBV5-1 with TRBJ2-2, with TRBD1 matching 7 bases. Germline V gene lookup returns CDR1 SGHRS and CDR2 YFSETQ. The V segment lost 5 bases and the J segment 4 bases; nucleotides outside the gene matches: 14. CDR3 length: 17 amino acids. CDR3 region: CASRYSQTGWSTGELFF. The CDR3 DNA follows: TGCGCCAGCAGATACTCTCAGACAGGGTGGAGCACCGGGGAGCTGTTTTTT.

The V and J genes are TRBV25-1 and TRBJ1-6; TRBD1 aligns across 8 bases. The CDR3 is 13 residues long. V was clipped by 6 bases and J by 7 bases; unmatched bases: 2. Germline CDR1 and CDR2: MGHDK and SYGVNS. CDR3 nucleotide sequence: TGTGCCAGCAGCGACAGGGGCAATTCACCCCTCCACTTT. Translated: CASSDRGNSPLHF.

This clone was found a few times. The genes are TRBV7-8 and TRBJ1-5; 10 positions match TRBD1. CDR1 and CDR2 (germline): SGHVS, FQNEAQ. The CDR3 is 16 residues long. V lost 8 bases to trimming and J lost 4 bases; unmatched junction nucleotides: 11. CDR3 DNA: TGTGCCAGCTACCGGGACAGGGGCCCTTCTAATCAGCCCCAGCATTTT. The encoded protein is CASYRDRGPSNQPQHF.

V gene TRBV4-2 combines with J gene TRBJ2-1; 9 nucleotides match TRBD2. Germline V gene data show CDR1 as LGHNA and CDR2 as YNFKEQ. Trimming cost V 4 bases and J 6 bases; bases outside gene matches: 13. The CDR3 has 17 amino acids. The chain's CDR3 is CASSPAKVASGTNEQFF. CDR3 DNA sequence: TGTGCCAGCAGCCCAGCCAAGGTGGCTAGCGGGACCAATGAGCAGTTCTTC.

Only a few counts were recorded for this clone. The chain joins TRBV6-5 to TRBJ2-7; tentative D call: TRBD2 (7 bases). V was cut by 8 bases and J by 4 bases, with 18 bases left in between. Germline loops: CDR1 MNHEY, CDR2 SVGAGI. The length of the CDR3 is 14 residues. CDR3 coding DNA: TGTGCCAGCCGGGGTCGGGGGGCCGGTTACGAGCAGTACTTC. Translation gives CASRGRGAGYEQYF.

V is TRBV29-1 and J is TRBJ1-1, with a weak D call TRBD1 (6 bases). The length of the CDR3 is 13 residues. The V gene lost 7 bases and the J gene lost 4 bases, with 16 bases spanning the gap. Germline V CDR1 and CDR2: SQVTM, ANQGSEA. For the CDR3, the DNA is TGCAGCGGAGGGGAGGGAGGGGGCACTGAAGCTTTCTTT. Translated, it gives CSGGEGGGTEAFF.

The V and J genes are TRBV5-4 and TRBJ2-5; maybe TRBD1 (7 bases). Trimming removed 4 bases from V and 3 bases from J, with 10 bases in between. There are 13 residues in the CDR3. Germline-derived CDR1 and CDR2 are SGHNT and YYREEE (reference sequence). The CDR3 loop reads CASSPRGEETQYF. The CDR3 DNA sequence: TGTGCCAGCAGCCCCAGGGGGGAAGAGACCCAGTACTTC.

This clone showed up just once. The CDR3 nucleotides are TGTGCCAGCAGTTGGGTAGCGGGTGGGTACGAGCAGTACTTC. This encodes CASSWVAGGYEQYF. The genes are TRBV6-5 and TRBJ2-7; 7 bases line up with TRBD2. The CDR3 totals 14 residues. Germline assignment: CDR1 MNHEY and CDR2 SVGAGI. Trimming removed 4 bases from V and 4 bases from J; junction bases left unmatched: 7.

The chain links TRBV24-1 to TRBJ2-3, with TRBD1 matching over 9 bases. This CDR3 region has 14 residues. Looked up from germline, CDR1 is KGHDR and CDR2 is SFDVKD. J gave up 3 bases and V 6 bases, and 3 bases lay outside the gene matches. DNA of the CDR3: TGTGCCACCAGTTGGGGACAGGGAACAGATACGCAGTATTTT. Protein sequence: CATSWGQGTDTQYF.

A single count supports this clone. This chain uses TRBV4-2 with TRBJ1-3; maybe TRBD1 (5 bases). V shed 4 bases and J shed 4 bases, with 20 bases lying between them. The CDR3 covers 17 residues. Germline V gives CDR1 LGHNA, CDR2 YNFKEQ. The CDR3 DNA follows: TGTGCCAGCAGCCCCGAGACAGCCAACTCGTGGGGAAACACCATATATTTT. Translated, it gives CASSPETANSWGNTIYF.

V is TRBV21-1 and J is TRBJ2-3; the listed D gene, TRBD2, was not tested against the DNA. TRBV21-1 corresponds to a pseudogene. The CDR3 is 17 amino acids. CDR3 in DNA: TGTGCCAGCGTCAGACTAGCGGGAGGTTACACGGGAGATACGCAGTATTTT. Amino acids: CASVRLAGGYTGDTQYF.